This entry concerns a single TCR beta chain. Only in-frame clones appear in the TCRdb table, and some are missing; sequencing was by immunoSEQ multiplex PCR. This sample has about 180,000 clones, with over 70% found just once. This CDR3 is 13 amino acids long. The germline gives CDR1 SGHNT, CDR2 YYREEE (reference sequence). The germline V and J ends were trimmed by 4 bases and 7 bases, with 13 bases remaining between them. This sample was taken from a study of blood T cell repertoires in COVID-19. Living in roughly 25 US areas, the participants were between about 18 and 90 years of age. The sequenced sample was PBMCs or T cells enriched from blood (not recorded which). The rearrangement links TRBV5-4 to TRBJ2-3, with D maybe TRBD2 (6 bases). The TCR comes from a man in his 60s who had been exposed to COVID-19. The CDR3 nucleotides are TGTGCCAGCAGCCAGGGACTGACGTATACGCAGTATTTT. It specifies CASSQGLTYTQYF.